The 12 T cell receptor beta chains presented below share a single source sample, sequenced in a study of blood T cell repertoires in COVID-19. Clones were read by immunoSEQ multiplex PCR, and TCRdb kept only the in-frame ones, dropping some. The sample holds around 140,000 clones; over 70% are singletons and the top ten take 35% to 40%. Sequencing input: peripheral blood. These receptors were taken from a man aged 50 to 60 who had recovered from COVID-19.

This clone was counted a single time. V usage is TRBV3-1 (or the pseudogene TRBV3-2) and J usage is TRBJ2-7; 8 bases are shared with TRBD2. Germline V gene lookup returns CDR1 LGHDT and CDR2 YNNKEL (reference sequence). V lost 1 base, J lost 7 bases, and 0 bases stayed unmatched. The CDR3 sequence is 12 residues long. CDR3 protein: CASSQASGEQYF. In DNA, the CDR3 is TGTGCCAGCAGCCAAGCTAGCGGGGAGCAGTACTTC.

This rearrangement joins TRBV5-1 to TRBJ2-3; TRBD2 is a possible D gene (6 bases). CDR3 length equals 14 residues. V was trimmed by 0 bases and J by 3 bases, leaving 8 bases between them. Germline V lookup: CDR1 SGHRS, CDR2 YFSETQ. The CDR3: CASSLGLDTDTQYF. CDR3 nucleotide sequence: TGCGCCAGCAGCTTGGGACTAGATACAGATACGCAGTATTTT.

This rearrangement joins TRBV19 to TRBJ1-2, with D unresolved. Germline loops: CDR1 LNHDA, CDR2 SQIVND (reference sequence). Trimming left V 7 bases short and J 1 base short, with 16 bases between. This CDR3 contains 15 residues. CDR3 loop: CASTPGVMINYGYTF. The CDR3 bases are TGTGCCAGTACTCCCGGGGTAATGATTAACTATGGCTACACCTTC.

This clone showed up just once. The chain couples TRBV11-2 to TRBJ1-2; 10 nucleotides agree with TRBD1. V shed 6 bases and J 4 bases; nucleotides not matched to a gene: 14. CDR3 length equals 17 residues. From germline, CDR1 is SGHAT and CDR2 FQNNGV. The CDR3 sequence is CASSHGGQGPFSYGYTF. CDR3 nucleotides: TGTGCCAGCAGTCATGGGGGACAGGGGCCCTTTAGCTATGGCTACACCTTC.

This rearrangement joins TRBV5-5 to TRBJ2-7; 11 bases agree with TRBD1. Germline values: CDR1 SGHKS, CDR2 YYEKEE (reference sequence). The V segment lost 3 bases and the J segment 4 bases; nucleotides outside the gene matches: 3. This CDR3 has 14 amino acids. DNA of the CDR3: TGTGCCAGCAGCTGGGGACAGGGGGTTTACGAGCAGTACTTC. It specifies CASSWGQGVYEQYF.

The chain has TRBV25-1 and TRBJ2-1; 9 bases match TRBD2. The germline V gene encodes CDR1 MGHDK and CDR2 SYGVNS. V was pared by 5 bases and J by 8 bases, with 10 bases of the junction left unmatched. There are 15 residues in the CDR3. CDR3 residues: CASSPPRGGFHEQFF. DNA for the CDR3: TGTGCCAGCAGTCCCCCGCGGGGGGGGTTCCATGAGCAGTTCTTC.

This clone has a single count. J is TRBJ2-2 and V is TRBV3-1 (or the pseudogene TRBV3-2); a possible D gene is TRBD2 (6 bases). The germline V gene has CDR1 LGHDT and CDR2 YNNKEL (reference sequence). V was pared by 1 base and J by 8 bases, with 11 bases between. The CDR3 length is 14 residues. The CDR3 loop is CASSQGPGTGELFF. The CDR3 DNA reads TGTGCCAGCAGCCAAGGCCCCGGGACTGGGGAGCTGTTTTTT.

The genes are TRBV10-2 and TRBJ2-5; D unclear. Trimming left V 5 bases short and J 5 bases short, with 12 bases between. Per germline, CDR1 WSHSY and CDR2 SAAADI. The CDR3 loop spans 13 amino acids. The DNA of the CDR3 is TGCGCCAGCAGTACCTACGGTCGGGAGACCCAGTACTTC. Translation: CASSTYGRETQYF.

The rearrangement links TRBV6-1 to TRBJ1-5; TRBD1 is a possible D gene (5 bases). Germline V gene sequence: CDR1 MNHNS, CDR2 SASEGT. The CDR3 loop spans 14 amino acids. The ends were cut back, 3 bases at V and 0 bases at J, with 6 bases in the middle. The CDR3 nucleotides are TGTGCCAGCAGTGACAGGGATAGCAATCAGCCCCAGCATTTT. Translated, it gives CASSDRDSNQPQHF.

This clone was seen a handful of times. V is TRBV19 and J is TRBJ1-2; 8 bases match TRBD1. In germline, CDR1 is LNHDA, CDR2 SQIVND (reference sequence). The CDR3 has 12 amino acids. Trimming at V came to 7 bases and at J to 8 bases, leaving 6 bases not matched to a gene. The CDR3 sequence is CASNIRGQGYTF. CDR3 DNA sequence: TGTGCCAGTAACATCAGGGGGCAGGGCTACACCTTC.

This clone occurred a few times. The CDR3 reads CASSFNRGPAGANVLTF. CDR3 coding DNA: TGTGCCAGCAGCTTCAACAGGGGGCCGGCTGGGGCCAACGTCCTGACTTTC. This sequence joins TRBV5-5 and TRBJ2-6; 9 nucleotides agree with TRBD1. The germline CDR1 and CDR2 sequences are SGHKS and YYEKEE (reference sequence). V was pared by 2 bases and J by 2 bases, with 5 bases of the junction left unmatched. The CDR3 is 17 residues long.

In the case of this clone: The germline gene is not matched at one end of the junction; a read error may be the cause. This chain connects TRBV5-1 to TRBJ2-5, with 8 bases matching TRBD1. CDR1 and CDR2 from the germline V gene are SGHRS and YFSETQ. This CDR3 is built from 14 residues. The CDR3 spells CASSSVLGRTGINF. CDR3 in DNA: TGCGCCAGCAGCTCCGTTTTAGGGAGGACAGGGATAAACTTC.